The 25 T cell receptor beta chains reported below all come from one sample, sequenced in a study of T cells in Graves' hyperthyroidism and ophthalmopathy. There were TCR beta CDR3 regions amplified from RNA transcripts. HTBI primers drove first-round RT-PCR of the TCR CDR3. TCRdb re-called the multiplex PCR reads through MiXCR, storing one row per CDR3 protein. The sample contains more than 500,000 distinct CDR3 sequences, 15% to 20% of which appear only once. The sample taken for sequencing was blood. The source is a woman younger than 45 with Graves' ophthalmopathy.

This clonotype has at least ten counts. The chain is built from TRBV11-2 and TRBJ2-3; either TRBD1 or TRBD2 may fit D (6 bases each). The CDR3 extends over 15 amino acids. Looked up from germline, CDR1 is SGHAT and CDR2 is FQNNGV. V lost 5 bases and J lost 4, with 16 bases in between. In nucleotides, the CDR3 is TGTGCCAGCAGCGAGGGGGGCGAGGGAGCAGATACGCAGTATTTT. It encodes CASSEGGEGADTQYF.

This clonotype has just a few counts. The rearrangement uses TRBV7-2 and TRBJ1-6; D is unclear. The germline V gene has CDR1 SGHTA and CDR2 FQGNSA. CDR3 length: 15 residues. The V gene lost 4 bases and the J gene lost 7 bases, with 14 bases spanning the gap. Here the CDR3 DNA reads TGTGCCAGCAGCTCCTTTGCGGCGGGGAATTCACCCCTCCACTTT. It codes for CASSSFAAGNSPLHF.

The chain carries TRBV27 and TRBJ1-6, with no clear D. In germline, CDR1 is MNHEY, CDR2 SMNVEV (reference sequence). Trimming took 4 bases from V and 2 from J, leaving 9 bases between them. The length of the CDR3 is 15 residues. CDR3 DNA: TGTGCCAGCAGTTGGCGAGAACCCTATAATTCACCCCTCCACTTT. Its protein product is CASSWREPYNSPLHF.

The V gene is TRBV2, the J gene TRBJ2-1, with a possible D match to TRBD2 (5 bases). Germline CDR1 is SNHLY and CDR2 is FYNNEI. This CDR3 is built from 16 residues. Trimming shortened V by 5 bases and J by 4 bases, and 18 bases separated the two germline ends. The CDR3 nucleotides are TGTGCCAGCAGTCCCTGGGCGGGTACTATTTACAATGAGCAGTTCTTC. Protein product: CASSPWAGTIYNEQFF.

This sequence joins TRBV9 and TRBJ2-3; D unclear. Germline V CDR1 and CDR2: SGDLS, YYNGEE. Trimming stripped 4 bases from V and 4 bases from J, with 13 bases between. There are 14 residues in the CDR3. CDR3 region: CASSPNLAADTQYF. The CDR3 DNA reads as TGTGCCAGCAGCCCCAACCTTGCAGCAGATACGCAGTATTTT.

This clonotype was observed at least ten times. The genes are TRBV5-1 and TRBJ2-5; 10 nucleotides align to TRBD1. After removal of 0 bases from V and 4 bases from J, the junction contained 9 bases not matched to a gene. This CDR3 is 17 amino acids long. CDR1 and CDR2 from the germline V gene are SGHRS and YFSETQ. CDR3 sequence reads: CASSLDVGQGYRETQYF. The CDR3 DNA sequence: TGCGCCAGCAGCTTGGATGTGGGACAGGGGTATCGAGAGACCCAGTACTTC.

This clonotype was counted only a few times. V usage is TRBV7-2 and J usage is TRBJ1-2; perhaps TRBD1 as D (5 bases). The V end lost 2 bases, the J end lost 8 bases, and 21 bases lay between the germline ends. This CDR3 has 16 residues. The V gene's germline CDR1 is SGHTA and CDR2 FQGNSA. CDR3 nucleotides: TGTGCCAGCAGCTTAATTTGGGGCCCCAGGGCAGGCGGCTACACCTTC. This translates into CASSLIWGPRAGGYTF.

On this clonotype itself: A clone one base away is much larger, so this may be a read error. V is TRBV28 and J is TRBJ2-3; D may be TRBD2 (5 bases). Germline V lookup: CDR1 MDHEN, CDR2 SYDVKM. The CDR3 runs to 16 residues. This CDR3 is CVSTPFTGRGTDTQYF. CDR3 DNA sequence: TGTGTCAGCACCCCTTTCACGGGGAGAGGCACAGATACGCAGTATTTT.

The J gene is TRBJ2-2, the V gene TRBV10-2; D unclear. Germline V gives CDR1 WSHSY, CDR2 SAAADI. The ends were cut back, 2 bases at V and 7 bases at J, with 8 bases in the middle. The length of the CDR3 is 13 residues. In nucleotides, the CDR3 is TGCGCCAGCAGTGAGGTACTCGGCGGGGAGCTGTTTTTT. It is translated as CASSEVLGGELFF.

The table lists this clonotype with a few counts. The gene calls are TRBV4-3 and TRBJ2-1, with D perhaps TRBD1 or TRBD2 (6 bases each). Trimming stripped 1 base from V and 9 bases from J, with 13 bases between. This CDR3 has 14 amino acids. In germline, CDR1 is LGHNA, CDR2 YSLEER. This CDR3 is CASSQGHREAEQFF. In nucleotides, the CDR3 is TGCGCCAGCAGCCAAGGGCACAGGGAGGCTGAGCAGTTCTTC.

As for this clonotype: With a much larger clone just one base away, this may be a read error. The rearrangement joins TRBV5-1 to TRBJ2-1; 9 bases align to TRBD1. The CDR3 has 15 residues. Trimming cost V 0 bases and J 4 bases; bases outside gene matches: 2. CDR1 is SGHRS, CDR2 YFSETQ, per germline. CDR3 region: CASSLGGTGYNEQFF. CDR3 sequence (DNA): TGCGCCAGCAGCTTGGGCGGGACAGGGTACAATGAGCAGTTCTTC.

CDR3 protein: CASSQYKNRNTEAFF. For the CDR3, the DNA is TGTGCCAGCAGCCAATACAAGAACCGGAACACTGAAGCTTTCTTT. This chain uses TRBV4-2 with TRBJ1-1, with no clear D. CDR3 length: 15 residues. Germline V gives CDR1 LGHNA, CDR2 YNFKEQ. The V and J ends lost 2 bases and 1 base respectively, with 11 bases between them.

This clonotype turned up a few times. V and J are TRBV5-8 and TRBJ2-5; D possibly matches TRBD1 or TRBD2 (5 bases each). CDR1 and CDR2 from the germline V gene are SGHTS and YDEGEE. V was shortened by 4 bases and J by 5 bases, with 12 bases between the two germline ends. The CDR3 loop spans 13 amino acids. The chain's CDR3 is CASSPGTFETQYF. CDR3 coding DNA: TGTGCCAGCAGCCCCGGGACCTTCGAGACCCAGTACTTC. Looking up the rest from reference TRBV5-8 and TRBJ2-5 gives the full variable domain: EAGVTQSPTHLIKTRGQQATLRCSPISGHTSVYWYQQALGLGLQFLLWYDEGEERNRGNFPPRFSGRQFPNYSSELNVNALELEDSALYLCASSPGTFETQYFGPGTRLLVL.

Comment on this clonotype: With a much larger clone just one base away, this may be a read error. The rearrangement joins TRBV6-5 to TRBJ2-1; no reliable D call. The V gene's germline CDR1 is MNHEY and CDR2 SVGAGI. The germline V and J ends were trimmed by 4 bases and 11 bases, with 9 bases remaining between them. This CDR3 region has 11 residues. The CDR3 DNA is TGTGCCAGCAGTTCCGAGGAACAGCAGTTCTTC. This codes for CASSSEEQQFF.

The chain joins TRBV5-8 to TRBJ2-3; D is uncertain. V was clipped by 0 bases and J by 2 bases, with 4 bases between them. In germline, CDR1 is SGHTS, CDR2 YDEGEE. This CDR3 has 13 residues. The chain's CDR3 is CASSLVDTDTQYF. DNA of the CDR3: TGTGCCAGCAGCTTGGTGGACACAGATACGCAGTATTTT.

The chain employs TRBV6-1 and TRBJ1-4; 9 bases match TRBD1. This CDR3 contains 14 residues. The J segment lost 9 bases and the V segment lost 5 bases, leaving 7 bases of the junction unmatched. Germline CDR1 reads MNHNS; CDR2 reads SASEGT. The CDR3 DNA reads TGTGCCAGCAGTTCGCGGGACAGGGTAAAAAAACTGTTTTTT. This sequence encodes CASSSRDRVKKLFF.

This clonotype was found many times. This chain joins TRBV6-1 and TRBJ2-1; D is perhaps TRBD2 (6 bases). The germline gives CDR1 MNHNS, CDR2 SASEGT. Trimming took 7 bases from V and 4 from J, leaving 17 bases between them. There are 15 residues in the CDR3. The CDR3 is CASTSGRGRYNEQFF. CDR3 nucleotides: TGTGCCAGCACGTCGGGGCGGGGCCGTTACAATGAGCAGTTCTTC.

The J gene is TRBJ2-3, the V gene TRBV9; TRBD1 matches at 8 bases. Trimming removed 4 bases from V and 1 base from J; junction bases left unmatched: 8. This CDR3 spans 16 amino acids. CDR1 and CDR2 from the germline V gene are SGDLS and YYNGEE. The CDR3 bases are TGTGCCAGCAGCCCCCGGACAGGGACTGGCACAGATACGCAGTATTTT. Encoded protein: CASSPRTGTGTDTQYF.

In its sample, this clonotype was seen many times. V is TRBV18 and J is TRBJ2-3; D gene ambiguous. V was pared by 3 bases and J by 0 bases, with 10 bases between. The CDR3 loop spans 15 amino acids. CDR1 and CDR2 (germline): KGHSH, LQKENI. DNA for the CDR3: TGTGCCAGCTCACCTCACCCCACTAGCACAGATACGCAGTATTTT. Its protein is CASSPHPTSTDTQYF.

This clonotype was seen repeatedly, ten times or more. The chain is built from TRBV11-2 and TRBJ1-2; D uncertain. The germline CDR1 and CDR2 sequences are SGHAT and FQNNGV. The ends were cut back, 5 bases at V and 4 bases at J, with 14 bases in the middle. The CDR3 totals 14 residues. CDR3 nucleotides: TGTGCCAGCAGCGCAGCTGGTCTTGCCTATGGCTACACCTTC. Its translation is CASSAAGLAYGYTF.

This clonotype was counted at least ten times. V usage is TRBV30 and J usage is TRBJ1-6, with D perhaps matching TRBD1 (5 bases). The CDR3 spans 12 residues. V was cut by 5 bases and J by 8 bases, with 10 bases left in between. Germline CDR1 is GTSNPN and CDR2 is SVGIG (reference sequence). The CDR3 spells CAWGTEDSPLHF. The CDR3, as DNA: TGTGCCTGGGGGACCGAAGATTCACCCCTCCACTTT.

This clonotype was seen ten or more times. The chain employs TRBV11-2 and TRBJ2-5; possible D gene TRBD2, 6 bases. The CDR3 sequence is 15 residues long. Looked up from germline, CDR1 is SGHAT and CDR2 is FQNNGV. V was shortened by 5 bases and J by 5 bases, with 18 bases between the two germline ends. CDR3 sequence (DNA): TGTGCCAGCAGCCCAGCAGCGACTAGTCCGGAGACCCAGTACTTC. Translated, it gives CASSPAATSPETQYF.

This clonotype came up many times. The chain uses TRBV6-1 and TRBJ1-2, with 7 bases aligning to TRBD1. V shed 6 bases and J 5 bases; nucleotides not matched to a gene: 6. The germline V gene encodes CDR1 MNHNS and CDR2 SASEGT. The CDR3 runs 13 residues. CDR3 bases: TGTGCCAGCAGGGGCCAGGGGGTTTATGGCTACACCTTC. Residues: CASRGQGVYGYTF.

This clonotype was counted ten times or more. This chain links TRBV12-3 or TRBV12-4 with TRBJ1-2, with a weak D call TRBD1 (5 bases). V was pared by 7 bases and J by 7 bases, with 10 bases between. The CDR3 is 11 amino acids. The CDR3 protein is CASMLGLGYTF. CDR3 coding DNA: TGTGCCAGCATGTTGGGACTTGGCTACACCTTC.

A few counts support this clonotype. This chain links TRBV19 with TRBJ1-1; D might be TRBD1 (5 bases). Germline loops: CDR1 LNHDA, CDR2 SQIVND (reference sequence). The CDR3 is 14 residues long. V was pared by 2 bases and J by 3 bases, with 10 bases between. CDR3 nucleotides: TGTGCCAGTAGTATATCGCCGGGGGACACTGAAGCTTTCTTT. Protein sequence: CASSISPGDTEAFF.